The next 2 T cell receptor beta chains were all read from a single sample in a study of T cells in Graves' hyperthyroidism and ophthalmopathy. Researchers amplified the TCR beta CDR3 regions from RNA transcripts. The study used the HTBI primer set for a first-round RT-PCR of the TCR CDR3. Using its own MiXCR run on the multiplex PCR reads, TCRdb lists one record per CDR3 protein. The sample holds fewer than 250,000 distinct CDR3 sequences, over 20% seen once. Sequencing input: blood. The receptors come from a woman in her thirties or forties with Graves' ophthalmopathy.

The sample holds many counts of this clonotype. The rearrangement joins TRBV28 to TRBJ2-7; 7 nucleotides agree with TRBD1. With 4 bases clipped from V and 2 bases from J, the junction kept 11 bases outside the gene matches. Germline V gene lookup returns CDR1 MDHEN and CDR2 SYDVKM. There are 16 residues in the CDR3. The CDR3: CASSSLRDSKTYEQYF. The CDR3 bases are TGTGCCAGCAGTTCCCTCCGGGACAGTAAAACCTACGAGCAGTACTTC.

This clonotype came up many times. J is TRBJ2-2 and V is TRBV12-3 or TRBV12-4; 9 nucleotides match TRBD1. This CDR3 contains 14 residues. Trimming took 7 bases from V and 7 from J; bases not matched to a gene: 7. For the CDR3, the DNA is TGTGCCAGCAAAGGAACAGGGGGCCACGGGGAGCTGTTTTTT. This translates into CASKGTGGHGELFF.